The 3 T cell receptor beta chains reported below all come from one sample, sequenced in a study of spatial heterogeneity in lung cancer (dated 2019 in TCRdb). On the study overall, not on this receptor specifically: The tumor nonsynonymous mutation count correlated with the number of expanded alpha and beta TCRs within the tumor.

No antigen has been assigned to these receptors. Taken with the paper, the label for time point translates to: sample taken at primary tumor resection. Receptors were amplified or captured by 5' RACE. This sample was sequenced with a NextSeq 500. The public reads were reprocessed in TCRdb via fastp at Q25 and MiXCR, keeping in-frame beta chains. Each record represents a unique CDR3 protein, reported with the most common genes and DNA among its rows. The sample yields about 5,100 distinct CDR3 sequences; approximately 7% were counted once. The ten biggest clones cover approximately 19% of the sample. Here the sequenced sample was lung tumor tissue, taken at surgery. Receptors originate from a male donor with early-stage non-small cell lung cancer.

This clonotype was seen a few times. The chain carries TRBV11-1 and TRBJ2-5; TRBD1 agrees at 8 bases. CDR3 length: 14 amino acids. The V gene's germline CDR1 is SGHAT and CDR2 FQDESV (reference sequence). V was pared by 5 bases and J by 4 bases, with 6 bases of the junction left unmatched. CDR3 in amino acids: CASSRDRSLETQYF. The CDR3 DNA reads as TGTGCCAGCAGCCGGGACAGGTCTCTAGAGACCCAGTACTTC.

This clonotype counts as medium-sized. The CDR3 here is CASSQVTSRNTEAFF. The CDR3 coding sequence is TGTGCCAGCAGCCAAGTAACATCCCGGAACACTGAAGCTTTCTTT. The rearrangement links TRBV3-1 to TRBJ1-1; D remains unclear. The CDR3 is 15 residues long. V lost 1 base and J 1 base, leaving 10 bases between the germline ends. CDR1 is LGHDT, CDR2 YNNKEL, per germline (reference sequence).

V is TRBV5-1 and J is TRBJ2-1; TRBD1 is a possible D gene (6 bases). Looked up from germline, CDR1 is SGHRS and CDR2 is YFSETQ. The V gene lost 4 bases and the J gene lost 2 bases, with 13 bases spanning the gap. There are 15 residues in the CDR3. CDR3 nucleotide sequence: TGCGCCAGCAGCCTGAACAGGGCCACCTACAATGAGCAGTTCTTC. As protein: CASSLNRATYNEQFF.